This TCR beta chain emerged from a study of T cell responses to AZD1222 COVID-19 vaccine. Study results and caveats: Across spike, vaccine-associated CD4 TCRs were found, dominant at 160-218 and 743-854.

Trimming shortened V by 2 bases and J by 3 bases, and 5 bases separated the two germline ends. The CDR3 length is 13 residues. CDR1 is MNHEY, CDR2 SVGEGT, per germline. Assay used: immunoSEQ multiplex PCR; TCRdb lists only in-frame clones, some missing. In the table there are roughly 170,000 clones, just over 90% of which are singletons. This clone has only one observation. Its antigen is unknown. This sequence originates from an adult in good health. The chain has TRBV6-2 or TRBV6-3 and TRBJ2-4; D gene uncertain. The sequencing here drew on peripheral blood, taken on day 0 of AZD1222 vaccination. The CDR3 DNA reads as TGTGCCAGCAGTTACACGGTCAAAAACATTCAGTACTTC. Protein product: CASSYTVKNIQYF.